The next 8 T cell receptor beta chains were all read from a single sample in a study of blood T cell repertoires in COVID-19. Method: immunoSEQ multiplex PCR; TCRdb's copy keeps in-frame clones and lacks some. This sample yields 250,000 to 400,000 clones, of which approximately 88% are seen a single time; 1.5% to 2% belongs to the top ten. The sequenced sample was peripheral blood. The receptors derive from a woman aged 25-40 years with COVID-19, enrolled during active disease.

The rearrangement uses TRBV2 and TRBJ2-7; 7 nucleotides line up with TRBD1. Germline loops: CDR1 SNHLY, CDR2 FYNNEI. Trimming took 1 base from V and 6 from J; bases not matched to a gene: 9. The CDR3 extends over 15 amino acids. CDR3 sequence reads: CASSEGQGLVSEQYV. CDR3 DNA sequence: TGTGCCAGCAGTGAAGGACAGGGCCTCGTTTCCGAGCAGTACGTC.

The chain carries TRBV6-5 and TRBJ2-1; 7 positions agree with TRBD1. This CDR3 region has 15 residues. V shed 0 bases, J shed 8 bases, and the junction held 7 bases outside the gene matches. Germline CDR1 is MNHEY and CDR2 is SVGAGI. CDR3 DNA sequence: TGTGCCAGCAGTTACTCGGGGACAGATCGGGATGAGCAGTTCTTC. Translated: CASSYSGTDRDEQFF.

The DNA for the CDR3 is TGTGCCAGTAGTACGACTAGCGGGATTCACAATGAGCAGTTCTTC. It is translated as CASSTTSGIHNEQFF. The chain links TRBV19 to TRBJ2-1; TRBD2 agrees at 11 bases. Germline V gene data show CDR1 as LNHDA and CDR2 as SQIVND (reference sequence). The CDR3 extends over 15 amino acids. J was trimmed by 5 bases and V by 4 bases; bases with no gene match: 4. Looking up the rest from reference TRBV19 and TRBJ2-1 gives the full variable domain: DGGITQSPKYLFRKEGQNVTLSCEQNLNHDAMYWYRQDPGQGLRLIYYSQIVNDFQKGDIAEGYSVSREKKESFPLTVTSAQKNPTAFYLCASSTTSGIHNEQFFGPGTRLTVL.

This clone was counted once. V is TRBV7-9 and J is TRBJ1-1; no clear D gene. Germline V CDR1 and CDR2: SEHNR, FQNEAQ (reference sequence). This CDR3 comprises 16 residues. The V gene lost 0 bases and the J gene lost 1 base, with 12 bases spanning the gap. The DNA for the CDR3 is TGTGCCAGCAGCTTAGCATCGGGTGGCTGGAACACTGAAGCTTTCTTT. This encodes CASSLASGGWNTEAFF.

The rearrangement links TRBV7-9 to TRBJ2-5; D remains ambiguous. With 1 base removed from V and 3 bases from J, the gap between germline ends came to 6 bases. Germline assignment: CDR1 SEHNR and CDR2 FQNEAQ (reference sequence). The CDR3 runs 13 residues. The CDR3 DNA follows: TGTGCCAGCAGCTTAGGTACAGAAGAGACCCAGTACTTC. This encodes CASSLGTEETQYF.

V gene TRBV19 combines with J gene TRBJ1-2, with D perhaps TRBD1 (6 bases). Germline V CDR1 and CDR2: LNHDA, SQIVND (reference sequence). The CDR3 runs to 15 residues. V lost 1 base and J lost 10, with 19 bases in between. The CDR3 region is CASSIVRGLSLDYTF. In nucleotides, the CDR3 is TGTGCCAGTAGTATAGTGAGGGGGTTGTCTTTGGACTACACCTTC.

The V and J genes are TRBV7-9 and TRBJ2-5, with a weak D call TRBD2 (6 bases). With 4 bases removed from V and 2 bases from J, the gap between germline ends came to 8 bases. The CDR3 is 13 residues long. Germline V gene lookup returns CDR1 SEHNR and CDR2 FQNEAQ (reference sequence). This CDR3 reads CASSWDFQETQYF. CDR3 bases: TGTGCCAGCAGCTGGGACTTTCAAGAGACCCAGTACTTC.

The chain recombines TRBV7-3 with TRBJ1-6; possible D gene TRBD1, 5 bases. This CDR3 is built from 15 residues. In germline, CDR1 is SGHTA, CDR2 FQGTGA. V shed 1 base and J shed 6 bases, with 10 bases lying between them. CDR3 in amino acids: CASSLNGGFNSPLHF. CDR3 bases: TGTGCCAGCAGCTTAAATGGGGGGTTTAATTCACCCCTCCACTTT.